The 21 T cell receptor beta chains listed next were all sequenced from one sample in a study of T cell responses to AZD1222 COVID-19 vaccine. Only in-frame clones appear in the TCRdb table, and some are missing; sequencing was by immunoSEQ multiplex PCR. The table has approximately 170,000 clones, approximately 86% seen once. Sequencing was performed on peripheral blood, taken 28 days after the second AZD1222 dose. Receptors originate from an adult who received the AZD1222 COVID-19 vaccine.

This clone was seen only once. This chain connects TRBV6-5 to TRBJ1-3, with D unresolved. The V gene lost 2 bases and the J gene lost 1 base, with 9 bases spanning the gap. The CDR3 spans 15 residues. CDR1 MNHEY and CDR2 SVGAGI come from the germline V gene. CDR3 sequence: CASSYAPGSGNTIYF. The CDR3 DNA reads TGTGCCAGCAGTTACGCCCCCGGGTCTGGAAACACCATATATTTT.

The V and J genes are TRBV7-6 and TRBJ1-5, with D perhaps TRBD1 (5 bases). Per the germline V gene, CDR1 is SGHVS and CDR2 is FNYEAQ. Trimming shortened V by 2 bases and J by 3 bases, and 8 bases separated the two germline ends. The length of the CDR3 is 14 residues. Written as DNA, the CDR3 is TGTGCCAGCAGCTTACTGACAGACAATCAGCCCCAGCATTTT. Protein: CASSLLTDNQPQHF.

The rearrangement links TRBV29-1 to TRBJ1-2; 10 bases match TRBD1. The germline V gene has CDR1 SQVTM and CDR2 ANQGSEA. V dropped 6 bases and J dropped 6; count of bases not matched to a gene: 4. This CDR3 has 12 residues. The chain's CDR3 is CSVRQGANGYTF. The CDR3 DNA sequence: TGCAGCGTACGACAGGGGGCTAATGGCTACACCTTC.

The gene calls are TRBV6-1 and TRBJ2-1, with D possibly matching TRBD2 (6 bases). This CDR3 is built from 14 residues. The ends were cut back, 0 bases at V and 4 bases at J, with 7 bases in the middle. The germline V gene encodes CDR1 MNHNS and CDR2 SASEGT. The CDR3 here is CASSEAGGYNEQFF. CDR3 in DNA: TGTGCCAGCAGTGAAGCGGGGGGATACAATGAGCAGTTCTTC.

The chain has TRBV3-1 (or the pseudogene TRBV3-2) and TRBJ2-7, with 8 bases matching TRBD2. V shed 2 bases, J shed 5 bases, and the junction held 5 bases outside the gene matches. This CDR3 contains 14 residues. CDR1 and CDR2 from the germline V gene are LGHDT and YNNKEL (reference sequence). The CDR3: CASSQLGTRNEQYF. Written as DNA, the CDR3 is TGTGCCAGCAGCCAACTCGGGACTAGAAACGAGCAGTACTTC.

The V and J genes are TRBV12-5 and TRBJ2-1, with TRBD1 matching 9 bases. With V trimmed by 3 bases and J by 5 bases, 11 bases remained unmatched. From germline, CDR1 is LGHNT and CDR2 FRNRAP. This CDR3 has 17 amino acids. Here the CDR3 reads CASGFLGGTGNHNEQFF. The CDR3 DNA reads as TGTGCTAGTGGTTTTCTGGGAGGGACAGGGAACCACAATGAGCAGTTCTTC.

V and J are TRBV5-1 and TRBJ2-1; 9 bases agree with TRBD1. Germline V gives CDR1 SGHRS, CDR2 YFSETQ. The CDR3 is 16 residues long. V trimming: 3 bases; J trimming: 6 bases; junction bases outside the gene matches: 10. CDR3 nucleotide sequence: TGCGCCAGCAGCTCCAGGACAGGGGAGAGTGGCAATGAGCAGTTCTTC. This gives the protein CASSSRTGESGNEQFF.

This clone was seen a single time. The rearrangement joins TRBV4-1 to TRBJ2-1; 7 nucleotides agree with TRBD1. CDR1 is MGHRA and CDR2 is YSYEKL in the germline V gene. V was pared by 0 bases and J by 3 bases, with 8 bases of the junction left unmatched. The CDR3 contains 17 residues. As DNA, the CDR3 is TGCGCCAGCAGCCAAGAAAAAGGGGACAGTTTCTACAATGAGCAGTTCTTC. Residues: CASSQEKGDSFYNEQFF.

The table lists this clone with a few counts. The rearrangement joins TRBV25-1 to TRBJ1-3, with D perhaps matching TRBD1 (6 bases). CDR3 length: 15 residues. V was shortened by 5 bases and J by 2 bases, with 13 bases between the two germline ends. Germline V gene data show CDR1 as MGHDK and CDR2 as SYGVNS. The CDR3 reads CASSRGANPGNTIYF. DNA for the CDR3: TGTGCCAGCAGTCGGGGGGCAAACCCTGGAAACACCATATATTTT.

This chain uses TRBV5-8 with TRBJ2-7; the D gene is possibly TRBD2 (6 bases). Germline V CDR1 and CDR2: SGHTS, YDEGEE. The CDR3 spans 15 residues. Between the trimmed V and J ends, which lost 2 bases and 0 bases, there was a span of 12 bases. CDR3: CASSFGAGRSYEQYF. The CDR3 DNA sequence: TGTGCCAGCAGCTTCGGAGCGGGCCGCTCCTACGAGCAGTACTTC.

The chain employs TRBV5-4 and TRBJ1-2, with TRBD1 matching 7 bases. V gave up 2 bases and J gave up 2 bases; unmatched junction bases: 3. The CDR3 consists of 14 residues. CDR1 is SGHNT and CDR2 is YYREEE in the germline V gene (reference sequence). CDR3 region: CASSLSQGNYGYTF. In DNA form, the CDR3 reads TGTGCCAGCAGCTTATCACAGGGGAACTATGGCTACACCTTC.

This chain uses TRBV30 with TRBJ1-2, with no clear D. Germline V gives CDR1 GTSNPN, CDR2 SVGIG (reference sequence). Trimming cost V 5 bases and J 3 bases, with 19 bases left between them. CDR3 length: 15 amino acids. CDR3 DNA: TGTGCCTGGGTTCACAACACCGGACTTTACTATGGCTACACCTTC. This sequence encodes CAWVHNTGLYYGYTF.

The chain couples TRBV5-1 to TRBJ2-7; TRBD1 might be the D (6 bases). Germline V gene sequence: CDR1 SGHRS, CDR2 YFSETQ. The V and J ends lost 4 bases and 4 bases respectively, with 9 bases between them. The CDR3 consists of 12 residues. The DNA of the CDR3 is TGCGCCAGCAGCCAGCAGGGGTACGAGCAGTACTTC. This gives the protein CASSQQGYEQYF.

The chain recombines TRBV7-3 with TRBJ2-3, with TRBD2 identical over 12 bases. The CDR3 has 17 residues. Trimming at V came to 6 bases and at J to 2 bases, leaving 9 bases not matched to a gene. Germline V lookup: CDR1 SGHTA, CDR2 FQGTGA. CDR3 protein: CASSRTRLAGDTDTQYF. CDR3 sequence (DNA): TGTGCCAGCAGTCGAACCCGACTAGCGGGGGACACAGATACGCAGTATTTT.

This clone was seen just once. V and J are TRBV29-1 and TRBJ2-7; 8 positions match TRBD1. Germline values: CDR1 SQVTM, CDR2 ANQGSEA. Germline trimming cut 1 base from V and 2 bases from J; bases unmatched to any gene: 4. There are 14 residues in the CDR3. CDR3 DNA sequence: TGCAGCGTTGAAGTCAGGGGGCCCCCCTACGAGCAGTACTTC. The encoded protein is CSVEVRGPPYEQYF.

This chain joins TRBV18 and TRBJ1-1; D unclear. The CDR3 has 12 residues. With 3 bases removed from V and 6 bases from J, the gap between germline ends came to 8 bases. Germline lookup yields CDR1 KGHSH and CDR2 LQKENI. CDR3 loop: CASSPGQAEAFF. CDR3 in DNA: TGTGCCAGCTCACCCGGTCAGGCTGAAGCTTTCTTT.

In this sample, this clone turned up once. The rearrangement joins TRBV19 to TRBJ1-6; no firm D call. This CDR3 has 14 amino acids. In germline, CDR1 is LNHDA, CDR2 SQIVND (reference sequence). Trimming took 2 bases from V and 4 from J, leaving 6 bases between them. The CDR3 region has the DNA TGTGCCAGTAGTATACGGGGATATAATTCACCCCTCCACTTT. The encoded protein is CASSIRGYNSPLHF.

This chain links TRBV3-1 (or the pseudogene TRBV3-2) with TRBJ1-2; the D gene is possibly TRBD1 (5 bases). Germline-derived CDR1 and CDR2 are LGHDT and YNNKEL (reference sequence). This CDR3 region has 13 residues. Trimming removed 1 base at V and 5 bases at J, with 8 bases between. In nucleotides, the CDR3 is TGTGCCAGCAGCCAAGCGGACACATATGGCTACACCTTC. This gives the protein CASSQADTYGYTF.

The rearrangement uses TRBV25-1 and TRBJ1-2; no clear D gene. Germline CDR1 MGHDK, CDR2 SYGVNS. V was cut by 4 bases and J by 4 bases, with 13 bases left in between. CDR3 length equals 14 residues. CDR3 bases: TGTGCCAGCAGTGGCCCCACATCGTTCTATGGCTACACCTTC. As protein: CASSGPTSFYGYTF.

V gene TRBV3-1 (or the pseudogene TRBV3-2) combines with J gene TRBJ1-1; D remains ambiguous. There are 15 residues in the CDR3. V shed 0 bases and J shed 4 bases, with 12 bases lying between them. Germline V gene lookup returns CDR1 LGHDT and CDR2 YNNKEL (reference sequence). The CDR3 region is CASSQEKLVGTEAFF. In nucleotides, the CDR3 is TGTGCCAGCAGCCAAGAGAAGTTGGTGGGCACTGAAGCTTTCTTT.

The J gene is TRBJ2-3, the V gene TRBV5-4; TRBD1 or TRBD2 may be the D gene (5 bases each). There are 14 residues in the CDR3. The germline CDR1 and CDR2 sequences are SGHNT and YYREEE (reference sequence). Trimming pared 2 bases from V and 8 bases from J, leaving 15 bases between. DNA for the CDR3: TGTGCCAGCAGCTTCGGGGACGGTCCAGGTACGCAGTATTTT. Encoded protein: CASSFGDGPGTQYF.